The source of this T cell receptor beta chain is a study of T cells in Graves' hyperthyroidism and ophthalmopathy. What was amplified from RNA transcripts were TCR beta CDR3 regions. A first-round RT-PCR of the TCR CDR3 used the HTBI primer set. TCRdb called the multiplex PCR reads again in MiXCR, with one record for every CDR3 protein. The sample includes 600,000 to 800,000 distinct CDR3 sequences, approximately 36% of them seen just once. Germline CDR1 SGHVS, CDR2 FNYEAQ. The CDR3 runs to 16 residues. The V end lost 6 bases, the J end lost 5 bases, and 23 bases lay between the germline ends. The chain recombines TRBV7-6 with TRBJ2-7, with D tentatively TRBD1 or TRBD2 (5 bases each). Sequencing used blood. This clonotype was obtained from a middle-aged woman with Graves' hyperthyroidism. The CDR3 sequence: CASSWDLAPLENEQYF. The CDR3 nucleotides read TGTGCCAGCAGTTGGGACCTTGCCCCCCTAGAAAACGAGCAGTACTTC.